A selection of T cell receptor beta chains follows, all from one sample in a study of cytomegalovirus exposure and HLA in healthy donors. Only in-frame clones appear in the TCRdb table, and some are missing; sequencing was by immunoSEQ multiplex PCR. The table for this sample gives some 110,000 clones. Material for sequencing was PBMCs. Receptors originate from a man aged 40-49 years in good health and CMV-seronegative. Each CDR3 is given with its conserved first and last residue. D genes are given only for firm matches.

-	TRBV7-2	TRBJ2-5	TGTGCCAGCAGCTTAGGGGCTAGCAGAGAGACCCAGTACTTC	CASSLGASRETQYF
-	TRBV19	TRBJ1-4	TGTGCCAGTAGTATACTCGGCGGGGGGTTTAATGAAAAACTGTTTTTT	CASSILGGGFNEKLFF
-	TRBV5-4	TRBJ2-7	TGTGCCAGCAGCTTGGGGGGGACTCTTCTTATTGACGAGCAGTACTTC	CASSLGGTLLIDEQYF
-	TRBV2	TRBJ2-3	TGTGCCAGTACCATCAGGCTACGCACAGATACGCAGTATTTT	CASTIRLRTDTQYF
-	TRBV27	TRBJ1-2	TGTGCCAGCAGTCCCCTCCCAGGGTCTACGGGCTACACCTTC	CASSPLPGSTGYTF
-	TRBV5-1	TRBJ2-1	TGCGCCAGCGGGGGCGGCGGGGGATATGGGAATGAGCAGTTCTTC	CASGGGGGYGNEQFF
TRBD2	TRBV10-3	TRBJ2-7	TGTGCCACCTCTAGCGGAACCTACGAGCAGTACTTC	CATSSGTYEQYF
TRBD1	TRBV30	TRBJ1-2	TGTGCCCTCTACGACAAGGGGGCGAACTATGGCTACACCTTC	CALYDKGANYGYTF
-	TRBV5-4	TRBJ2-2	TGTGCCAGCAGCTTGGCGGGAGTGTACACCGGGGAGCTGTTTTTT	CASSLAGVYTGELFF
-	TRBV19	TRBJ2-3	TGTGCCAGTAGTACCCGGACTACATTCACAGATACGCAGTATTTT	CASSTRTTFTDTQYF
TRBD1	TRBV6-1	TRBJ1-2	TGTGCCAGTGTAGGGGACAGCTATGGCTACACCTTC	CASVGDSYGYTF
TRBD1	TRBV12-5	TRBJ1-1	TGTGCTAGTGGTGAGGGACAGGGGAACACTGAAGCTTTCTTT	CASGEGQGNTEAFF
-	TRBV11-3	TRBJ2-7	TGTGCCAGCAGCTTAGTAGGGACACCCTCCTACGAGCAGTACTTC	CASSLVGTPSYEQYF
-	TRBV28	TRBJ1-4	TGTGCCACCAAGATGGGGGCACCTGAAAAACTGTTTTTT	CATKMGAPEKLFF
TRBD2	TRBV4-1	TRBJ2-7	TGCGCCAGCAGCCAAGATGAGAGCGGGAGGGCCGGGGAGCAGTACTTC	CASSQDESGRAGEQYF
-	TRBV28	TRBJ2-7	TGTGCCAGCATATCCAGCTCCTACGAGCAGTACTTC	CASISSSYEQYF
TRBD1	TRBV28	TRBJ2-7	TGTGCCAGCAGCCCCCGCGGACAGGGACAAAGCTCCTACGAGCAGTACTTC	CASSPRGQGQSSYEQYF
-	TRBV5-4	TRBJ1-2	TGTGCCAGCAGCTTGGCTGTCGGAGTTACCTATGGCTACACCTTC	CASSLAVGVTYGYTF
TRBD2	TRBV12-5	TRBJ2-1	TGTGCTAGTGGTTTGGGGACTAGTGGATGGATCTTC	CASGLGTSGWIF
TRBD1	TRBV5-1	TRBJ1-1	TGCGCCAGCAGCTCCGAGGGACAGCGGAACACTGAAGCTTTCTTT	CASSSEGQRNTEAFF
-	TRBV5-1	TRBJ1-2	TGCGCCAGCAGCTTGGAAGGGGCTAGCTATGGCTACACCTTC	CASSLEGASYGYTF
-	TRBV6-4	TRBJ2-3	TGTGCCATTACTTCTAGCACAGATACGCAGTATTTT	CAITSSTDTQYF
TRBD2	TRBV28	TRBJ2-7	TGTGCCAGCCATGGGCGGGAGGGCCGGGGGTACGAGCAGTACTTC	CASHGREGRGYEQYF
-	TRBV28	TRBJ1-1	TGTGCCAGCAGTTTAGCCGGAGAGAACACTGAAGCTTTCTTT	CASSLAGENTEAFF